These T cell receptor beta chains were read from a single sample in a study of blood T cell repertoires in COVID-19. Produced via immunoSEQ multiplex PCR; TCRdb's table is partial and in-frame only. Among approximately 250,000 clones, approximately 80% were seen once, and the ten largest hold under 1.5%. Sequenced input: peripheral blood. The receptor set was obtained from a woman aged 40 to 50 who had recovered from COVID-19. The CDR3 runs from the conserved cysteine through the conserved F or W. A D gene is named only where the DNA matches it firmly.

TRBJ1-5	-	TRBV6-6	CASSYLYQPQHF
TRBJ2-3	TRBD2	TRBV4-3	CASSQETSGAGDTQYF
TRBJ1-2	-	TRBV18	CASSPRTGDGYTF
TRBJ2-1	-	TRBV6-1	CASSEAGGGHNEQFF
TRBJ2-3	-	TRBV19	CASRSGHSLDTQYF
TRBJ1-3	-	TRBV28	CASSLPGRFAGNTIYF
TRBJ2-2	-	TRBV12-2	CASRLVGSGYRGWTGELFF
TRBJ2-2	TRBD2	TRBV18	CASSPSLAGVHGELFF
TRBJ1-2	-	TRBV5-6	CASSTWGGAPGTNYGYTF
TRBJ2-3	TRBD2	TRBV6-2/TRBV6-3	CASSKPGLARTDTQYF
TRBJ2-7	TRBD1	TRBV3-1/TRBV3-2	CASSQEKDRGSPYEQYF
TRBJ2-1	TRBD1	TRBV10-3	CAISVTGHEQFF